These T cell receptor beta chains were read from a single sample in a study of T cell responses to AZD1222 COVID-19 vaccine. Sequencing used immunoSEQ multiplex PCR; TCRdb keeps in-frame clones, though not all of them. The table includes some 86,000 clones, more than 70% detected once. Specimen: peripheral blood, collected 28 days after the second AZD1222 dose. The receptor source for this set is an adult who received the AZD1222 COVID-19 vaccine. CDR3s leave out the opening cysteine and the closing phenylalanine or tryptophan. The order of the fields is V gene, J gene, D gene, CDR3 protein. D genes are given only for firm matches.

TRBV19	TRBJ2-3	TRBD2	ASSIQRESSDTQY
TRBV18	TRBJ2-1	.	ASSPRLVFSTEQF
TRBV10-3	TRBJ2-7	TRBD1	AISPQGASGEQY
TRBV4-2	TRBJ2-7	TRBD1	ASSQDQGDRGYEQY
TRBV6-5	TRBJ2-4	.	ASTQGGHIQY
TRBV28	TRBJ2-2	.	ASSRPRGRTNTGELF
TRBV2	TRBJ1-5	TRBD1	ASSLGQGAFNQPQH
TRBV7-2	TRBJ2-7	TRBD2	ASSFVAGVNEQY
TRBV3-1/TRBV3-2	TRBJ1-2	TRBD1	ASSRDRDGYT
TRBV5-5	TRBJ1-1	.	ASRQNTEAF
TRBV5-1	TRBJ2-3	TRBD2	ASSRGLAGEIDTQY
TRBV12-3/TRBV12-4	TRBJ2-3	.	ASSFPDTDTQY
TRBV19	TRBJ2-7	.	ASSIGGQSSYEQY
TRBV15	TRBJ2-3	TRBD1	ATRRTTGVGTDTQY
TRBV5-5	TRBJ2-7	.	ASSPVRSGETGQY
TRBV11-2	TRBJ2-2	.	ASSLDGNTGELF
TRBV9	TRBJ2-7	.	ASSVGVAYEQY
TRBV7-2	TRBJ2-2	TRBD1	ASSGQGNTGELF
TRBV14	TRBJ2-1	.	ASSPAPGRQSYNEQF
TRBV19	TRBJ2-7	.	ASSMGFGYEQY
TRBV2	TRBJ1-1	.	ASRREANTEAF
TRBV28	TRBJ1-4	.	ASSLEATNEKLF
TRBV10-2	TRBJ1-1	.	ASSESDWGATEAF
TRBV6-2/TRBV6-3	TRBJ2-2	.	ASSYSIMVRITGELF
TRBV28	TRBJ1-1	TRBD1	ASSLGQGLNTEAF
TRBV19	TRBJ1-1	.	ASSIKAPILSEAF
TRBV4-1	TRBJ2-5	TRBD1	ASSQAPQQGPETQY
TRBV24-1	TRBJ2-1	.	ATSDPDSLPYNEQF
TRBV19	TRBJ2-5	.	ASSLQGSTETQY
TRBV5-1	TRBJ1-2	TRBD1	ASSSRTGTDYGYT
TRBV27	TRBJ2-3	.	ASRSRSDTQY
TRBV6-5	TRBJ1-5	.	ASLPMGGLQPQH
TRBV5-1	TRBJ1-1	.	ASSLVGVINTEAF
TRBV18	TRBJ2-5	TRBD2	ASSPLGQGLGRKETQY
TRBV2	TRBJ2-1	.	ASGVGPYNEQF
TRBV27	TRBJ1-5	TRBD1	ASVPTGMGNQPQH
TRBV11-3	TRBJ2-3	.	ASSLRGGGTDTQY
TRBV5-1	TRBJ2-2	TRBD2	ASSTGGPSTGELF
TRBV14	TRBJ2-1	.	ASRSVTGNEQF
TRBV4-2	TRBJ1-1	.	ASSQDRPTGTEAF
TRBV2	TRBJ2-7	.	ASSEGAGKY
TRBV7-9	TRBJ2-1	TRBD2	ASSLILAGAAYNEQF
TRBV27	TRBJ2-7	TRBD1	ASGQGAYEQY
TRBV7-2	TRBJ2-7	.	ASSLAGTAAYEQY
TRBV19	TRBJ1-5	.	ASSIVRVSSNQPQH
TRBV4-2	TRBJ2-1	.	ASSFWPRAVSTYNEQF